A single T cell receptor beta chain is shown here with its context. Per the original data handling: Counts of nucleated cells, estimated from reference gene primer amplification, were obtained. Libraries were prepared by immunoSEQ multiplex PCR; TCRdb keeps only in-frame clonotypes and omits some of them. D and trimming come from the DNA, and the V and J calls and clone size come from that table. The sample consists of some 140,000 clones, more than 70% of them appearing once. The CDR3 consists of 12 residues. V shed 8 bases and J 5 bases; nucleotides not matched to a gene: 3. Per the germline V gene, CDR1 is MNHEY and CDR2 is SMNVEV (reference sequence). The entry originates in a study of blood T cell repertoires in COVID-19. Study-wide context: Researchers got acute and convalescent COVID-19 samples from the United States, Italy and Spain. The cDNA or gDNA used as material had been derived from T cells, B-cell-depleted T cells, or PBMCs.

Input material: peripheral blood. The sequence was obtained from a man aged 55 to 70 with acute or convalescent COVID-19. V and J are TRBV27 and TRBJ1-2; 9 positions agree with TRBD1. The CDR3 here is CASRDRAYGYTF. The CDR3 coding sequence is TGTGCCAGCCGGGACAGGGCGTATGGCTACACCTTC.